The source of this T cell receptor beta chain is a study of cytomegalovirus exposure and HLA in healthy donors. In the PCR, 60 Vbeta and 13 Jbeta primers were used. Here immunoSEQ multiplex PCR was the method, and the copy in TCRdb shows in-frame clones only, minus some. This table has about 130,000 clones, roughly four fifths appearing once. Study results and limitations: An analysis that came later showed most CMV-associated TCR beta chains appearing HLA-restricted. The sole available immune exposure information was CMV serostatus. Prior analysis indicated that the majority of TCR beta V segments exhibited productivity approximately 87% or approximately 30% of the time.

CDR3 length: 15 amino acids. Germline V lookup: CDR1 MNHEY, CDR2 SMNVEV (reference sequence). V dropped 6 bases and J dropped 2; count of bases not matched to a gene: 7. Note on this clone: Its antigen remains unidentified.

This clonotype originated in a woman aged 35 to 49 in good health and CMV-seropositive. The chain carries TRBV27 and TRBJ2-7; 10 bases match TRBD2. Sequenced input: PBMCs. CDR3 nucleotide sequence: TGTGCCAGCAGCCGACTAGCGGGCCTCCCCTACGAGCAGTACTTC. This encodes CASSRLAGLPYEQYF.